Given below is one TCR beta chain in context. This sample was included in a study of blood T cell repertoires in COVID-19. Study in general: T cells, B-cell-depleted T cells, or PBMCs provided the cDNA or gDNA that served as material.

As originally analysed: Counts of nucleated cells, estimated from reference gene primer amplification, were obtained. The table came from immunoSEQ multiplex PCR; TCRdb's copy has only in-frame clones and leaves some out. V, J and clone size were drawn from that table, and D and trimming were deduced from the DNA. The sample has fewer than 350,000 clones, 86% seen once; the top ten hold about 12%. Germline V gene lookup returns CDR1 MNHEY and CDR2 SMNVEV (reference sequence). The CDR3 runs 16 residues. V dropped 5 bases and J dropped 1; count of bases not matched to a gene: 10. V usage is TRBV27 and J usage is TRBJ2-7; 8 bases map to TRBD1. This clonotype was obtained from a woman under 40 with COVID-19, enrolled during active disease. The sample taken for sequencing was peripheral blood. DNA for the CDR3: TGTGCCAGCAGTAGGTGGACAGGGAGCAAGTCCTACGAGCAGTACTTC. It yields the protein CASSRWTGSKSYEQYF.